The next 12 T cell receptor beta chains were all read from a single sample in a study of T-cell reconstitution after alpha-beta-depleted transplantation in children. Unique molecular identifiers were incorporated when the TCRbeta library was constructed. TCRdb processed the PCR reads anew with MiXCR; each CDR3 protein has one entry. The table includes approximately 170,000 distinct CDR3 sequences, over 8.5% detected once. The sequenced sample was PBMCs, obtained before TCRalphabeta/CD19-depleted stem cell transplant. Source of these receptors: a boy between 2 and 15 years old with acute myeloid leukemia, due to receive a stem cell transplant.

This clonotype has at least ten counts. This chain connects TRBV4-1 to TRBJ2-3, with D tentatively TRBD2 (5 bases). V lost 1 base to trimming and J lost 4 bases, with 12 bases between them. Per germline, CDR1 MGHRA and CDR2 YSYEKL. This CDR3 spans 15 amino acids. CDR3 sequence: CASSQGSGGADTQYF. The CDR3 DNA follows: TGCGCCAGCAGCCAAGGGAGTGGAGGCGCAGATACGCAGTATTTT.

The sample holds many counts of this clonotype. CDR3 DNA: TGCAGTGCTAGAGATGTCACCGGGACTAGAGCCTACGAGCAGTACTTC. Amino acid sequence: CSARDVTGTRAYEQYF. This chain joins TRBV20-1 and TRBJ2-7; 8 bases are shared with TRBD2. There are 16 residues in the CDR3. Per the germline V gene, CDR1 is DFQATT and CDR2 is SNEGSKA (reference sequence). V was clipped by 0 bases and J by 2 bases; unmatched bases: 9.

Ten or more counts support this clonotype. CDR3 nucleotides: TGTGCCAGCAGTAGTAGCGGGAGGGGTCGGAATGAGCAGTTCTTC. Translated: CASSSSGRGRNEQFF. The J gene is TRBJ2-1, the V gene TRBV28, with TRBD2 identical over 11 bases. With V trimmed by 5 bases and J by 7 bases, 7 bases remained unmatched. This CDR3 contains 15 residues. Germline lookup yields CDR1 MDHEN and CDR2 SYDVKM.

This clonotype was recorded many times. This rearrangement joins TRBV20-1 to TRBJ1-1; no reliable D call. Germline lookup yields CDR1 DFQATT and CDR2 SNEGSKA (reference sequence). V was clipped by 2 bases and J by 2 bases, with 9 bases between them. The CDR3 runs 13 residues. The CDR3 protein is CSARLGFNTEAFF. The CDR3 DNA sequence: TGCAGTGCTAGATTGGGATTCAACACTGAAGCTTTCTTT.

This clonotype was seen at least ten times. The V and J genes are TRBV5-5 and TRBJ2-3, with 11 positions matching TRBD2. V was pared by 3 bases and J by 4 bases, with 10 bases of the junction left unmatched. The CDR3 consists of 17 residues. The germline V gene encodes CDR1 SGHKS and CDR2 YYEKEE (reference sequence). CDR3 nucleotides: TGTGCCAGCAGCTCCACTAATAGCGGGAGGGCCGCAGATACGCAGTATTTT. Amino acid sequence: CASSSTNSGRAADTQYF.

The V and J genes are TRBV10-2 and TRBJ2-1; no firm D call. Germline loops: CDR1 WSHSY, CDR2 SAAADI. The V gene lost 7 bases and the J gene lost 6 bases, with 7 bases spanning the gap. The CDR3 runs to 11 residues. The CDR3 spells CASNVGNEQFF. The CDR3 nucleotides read TGCGCCAGCAACGTCGGCAATGAGCAGTTCTTC.

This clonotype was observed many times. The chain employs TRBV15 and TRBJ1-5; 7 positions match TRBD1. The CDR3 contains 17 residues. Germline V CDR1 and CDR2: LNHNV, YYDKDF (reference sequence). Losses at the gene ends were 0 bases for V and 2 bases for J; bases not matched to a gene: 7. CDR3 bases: TGTGCCACCAGCAGAGATCTAGGGGGGACAGGCAATCAGCCCCAGCATTTT. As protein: CATSRDLGGTGNQPQHF.

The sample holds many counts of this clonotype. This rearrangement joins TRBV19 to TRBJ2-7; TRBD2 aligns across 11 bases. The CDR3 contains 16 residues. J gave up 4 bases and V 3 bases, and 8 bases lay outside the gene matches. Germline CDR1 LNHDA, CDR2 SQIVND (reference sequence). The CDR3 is CASSMELAGAGYEQYF. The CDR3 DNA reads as TGTGCCAGTAGTATGGAACTAGCGGGAGCTGGTTACGAGCAGTACTTC.

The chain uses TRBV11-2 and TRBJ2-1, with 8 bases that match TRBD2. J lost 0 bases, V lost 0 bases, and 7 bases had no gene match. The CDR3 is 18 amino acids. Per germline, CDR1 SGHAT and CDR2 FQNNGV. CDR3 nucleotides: TGTGCCAGCAGCTTAGAAGCACTAGCGGTGAGCTCCTACAATGAGCAGTTCTTC. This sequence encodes CASSLEALAVSSYNEQFF.

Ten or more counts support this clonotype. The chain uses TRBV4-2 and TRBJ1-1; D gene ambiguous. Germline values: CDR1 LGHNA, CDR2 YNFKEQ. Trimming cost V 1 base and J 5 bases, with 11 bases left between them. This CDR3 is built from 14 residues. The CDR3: CASSQGPLGTEAFF. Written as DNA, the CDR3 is TGTGCCAGCAGCCAAGGACCTCTGGGGACTGAAGCTTTCTTT.

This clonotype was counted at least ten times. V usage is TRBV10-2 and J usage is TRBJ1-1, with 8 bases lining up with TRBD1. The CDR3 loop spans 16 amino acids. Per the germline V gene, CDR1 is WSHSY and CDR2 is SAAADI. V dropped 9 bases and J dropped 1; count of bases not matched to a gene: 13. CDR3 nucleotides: TGCGCCAGTCTCACGGGTTGGGGACAGGAGAACACTGAAGCTTTCTTT. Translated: CASLTGWGQENTEAFF.

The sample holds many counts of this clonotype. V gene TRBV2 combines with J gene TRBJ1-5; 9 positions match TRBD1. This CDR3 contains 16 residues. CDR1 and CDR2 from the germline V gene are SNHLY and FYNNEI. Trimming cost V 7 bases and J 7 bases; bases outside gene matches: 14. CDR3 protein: CASTRQIQGAGQPQHF. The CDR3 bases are TGTGCCAGCACCCGTCAAATACAGGGGGCAGGGCAGCCCCAGCATTTT.